Below, 12 T cell receptor beta chains from the same sample are listed, as sequenced in a study of T cell repertoires in cytomegalovirus infection. TCRdb redid the calling of the reads with MiXCR, one entry per CDR3 protein. This table has more than 650,000 distinct CDR3 sequences, roughly 35% appearing once. The specimen sequenced was PBMCs. All receptors come from a human donor in good health (CMV status not recorded). Some clones in this sample may be carry-over from other donors' samples.

In this sample, this clonotype turned up once. The chain recombines TRBV7-9 with TRBJ2-3, with D hard to call. Germline CDR1 SEHNR, CDR2 FQNEAQ (reference sequence). This CDR3 contains 16 residues. The germline V and J ends were trimmed by 5 bases and 2 bases, with 17 bases remaining between them. CDR3 DNA: TGTGCCAGCAGCAATCGGATTACAGAGTTCACAGATACGCAGTATTTT. Amino acid sequence: CASSNRITEFTDTQYF.

The rearrangement joins TRBV6-2 or TRBV6-3 to TRBJ1-2; D possibly corresponds to TRBD1 (6 bases). The CDR3 sequence is 15 residues long. V lost 2 bases, J lost 4 bases, and 14 bases lay in between. Germline CDR1 reads MNHEY; CDR2 reads SVGEGT. CDR3 in DNA: TGTGCCAGCAGTTACGGGGGGCCTTCTCTCTATGGCTACACCTTC. Encoded protein: CASSYGGPSLYGYTF.

This clonotype was detected a few times. The J gene is TRBJ2-2, the V gene TRBV12-3 or TRBV12-4; D is possibly TRBD1 (5 bases). V was clipped by 7 bases and J by 4 bases, with 13 bases between them. CDR3 length: 14 amino acids. This chain's CDR3 is CASTQNRFTGELFF. The CDR3, as DNA: TGTGCCAGCACCCAAAACAGGTTCACCGGGGAGCTGTTTTTT.

The chain couples TRBV5-6 to TRBJ1-2; D unclear. CDR1 is SGHDT, CDR2 YYEEEE, per germline. The CDR3 length is 16 residues. The V gene lost 0 bases and the J gene lost 2 bases, with 14 bases spanning the gap. This CDR3 is CASSLEFVEPNYGYTF. The DNA for the CDR3 is TGTGCCAGCAGCTTGGAGTTTGTGGAGCCAAACTATGGCTACACCTTC.

The chain joins TRBV5-8 to TRBJ1-5; weak D call: TRBD1 (6 bases). Trimming took off 2 bases at V and 2 bases at J, with 11 bases between the two ends. The CDR3 runs 15 residues. CDR1 and CDR2 (germline): SGHTS, YDEGEE. In DNA, the CDR3 is TGTGCCAGCAGCTTAATGCACAGGGGCAATCAGCCCCAGCATTTT. Its protein is CASSLMHRGNQPQHF.

The chain employs TRBV12-3 or TRBV12-4 and TRBJ1-1, with a weak D call TRBD1 (6 bases). The V end lost 6 bases, the J end lost 3 bases, and 11 bases lay between the germline ends. The CDR3 extends over 13 amino acids. CDR3 protein: CASRTNRDTEAFF. DNA of the CDR3: TGTGCCAGCAGGACTAACAGGGACACTGAAGCTTTCTTT.

There are a few counts of this clonotype. The chain recombines TRBV28 with TRBJ1-2, with TRBD1 as a possible D gene (6 bases). Trimming took off 10 bases at V and 1 base at J, with 13 bases between the two ends. The CDR3 sequence is 13 residues long. Per the germline V gene, CDR1 is MDHEN and CDR2 is SYDVKM. The CDR3 spells CAIRIGGNYGYTF. The CDR3 bases are TGTGCCATTAGAATAGGGGGTAACTATGGCTACACCTTC.

This clonotype was seen at least ten times. The chain has TRBV7-2 and TRBJ2-1; D is ambiguous. Trimming took 1 base from V and 0 from J, leaving 10 bases between them. The germline V gene has CDR1 SGHTA and CDR2 FQGNSA. The CDR3 covers 16 residues. The CDR3 nucleotides read TGTGCCAGCAGCTTAGTGCACAGCAGCTCCTACAATGAGCAGTTCTTC. This translates into CASSLVHSSSYNEQFF. Filled out from reference TRBV7-2 and TRBJ2-1, the complete variable domain reads GAGVSQSPSNKVTEKGKDVELRCDPISGHTALYWYRQSLGQGLEFLIYFQGNSAPDKSGLPSDRFSAERTGGSVSTLTIQRTQQEDSAVYLCASSLVHSSSYNEQFFGPGTRLTVL.

This clonotype was recorded a few times. V and J are TRBV7-9 and TRBJ1-2, with TRBD1 matching over 8 bases. The CDR3 sequence is 17 residues long. Germline trimming cut 1 base from V and 5 bases from J; bases unmatched to any gene: 12. CDR1 is SEHNR and CDR2 is FQNEAQ in the germline V gene (reference sequence). CDR3 DNA: TGTGCCAGCAGCTTAGTCTTACTTCGGGACAGGACGTATGGCTACACCTTC. Translated: CASSLVLLRDRTYGYTF.

The chain is built from TRBV30 and TRBJ1-1; D is ambiguous. CDR3 length equals 13 residues. V shed 2 bases and J shed 10 bases, with 17 bases lying between them. The germline V gene encodes CDR1 GTSNPN and CDR2 SVGIG (reference sequence). This CDR3 reads CAWSPQSLPAAFF. The CDR3 coding sequence is TGTGCCTGGAGTCCCCAATCCTTGCCCGCAGCTTTCTTT.

A few counts support this clonotype. The CDR3 region is CASSLRPSPDTQYF. The CDR3 DNA reads as TGTGCCAGCAGCTTAAGGCCTAGCCCAGATACGCAGTATTTT. The chain employs TRBV7-6 and TRBJ2-3; possibly TRBD2 for D (5 bases). The CDR3 has 14 residues. CDR1 is SGHVS and CDR2 is FNYEAQ in the germline V gene. V was shortened by 2 bases and J by 4 bases, with 10 bases between the two germline ends.

This clonotype was counted at least ten times. The chain is built from TRBV15 and TRBJ1-3, with TRBD1 identical over 9 bases. CDR1 is LNHNV, CDR2 YYDKDF, per germline (reference sequence). Germline trimming cut 7 bases from V and 0 bases from J; bases unmatched to any gene: 7. This CDR3 is 16 amino acids long. This CDR3 is CATTRDRDSSGNTIYF. Written as DNA, the CDR3 is TGTGCCACCACACGGGACAGGGATTCCTCTGGAAACACCATATATTTT.